The clone carrying this T cell receptor beta chain showed up just once. In germline, CDR1 is SGHAT, CDR2 FQNNGV. The CDR3 is made up of 17 amino acids. V was pared by 6 bases and J by 0 bases, with 9 bases of the junction left unmatched. The data belong to a study of blood T cell repertoires in COVID-19. Study overall: Researchers got acute and convalescent COVID-19 samples from the United States, Italy and Spain. T cells, B-cell-depleted T cells, or PBMCs supplied cDNA or gDNA.

Study processing details: From reference gene primer amplification, estimates of nucleated cell counts were derived. The protocol was immunoSEQ multiplex PCR, while the TCRdb copy is restricted to in-frame clones and leaves out a portion. D and trimming come from the DNA, and the V and J calls and clone size come from that table. The data hold about 83,000 clones, with about 84% observed a single time. The receptor comes from a man aged 45-65 years with active COVID-19. The chain couples TRBV11-2 to TRBJ2-2; 8 nucleotides line up with TRBD2. The sample consisted of peripheral blood. DNA for the CDR3: TGTGCCAGCAGTAGCCGGCAAGCGGGAGCGAACACCGGGGAGCTGTTTTTT. This gives the protein CASSSRQAGANTGELFF.